The 4 T cell receptor beta chains below all came from one sample that was sequenced in a study of human T cells and chemical hapten exposure. TCRdb ran MiXCR on the RACE reads and lists one entry per CDR3 protein. Here the sample spans fewer than 300,000 distinct CDR3 sequences, 7% to 10% being singletons. Time point specified: pre-sensitization, week 0. The treatment: therapeutic diphenylcyclopropenone sensitization with weekly scalp DPC. The material sequenced was whole blood, taken in connection with sensitization to the hapten diphenylcyclopropenone (DPC). Receptor source: a woman in her forties with alopecia areata. Some clones in this sample may be carry-over from other donors' samples.

This clonotype was seen only a few times. V is TRBV12-3 or TRBV12-4 and J is TRBJ1-3; a possible D gene is TRBD1 (6 bases). The CDR3 spans 15 residues. Trimming took 2 bases from V and 4 from J, leaving 12 bases between them. CDR3 nucleotides: TGTGCCAGCAGTTTACTGGGGGCGAGGGGAAACACCATATATTTT. This gives the protein CASSLLGARGNTIYF.

The chain joins TRBV18 to TRBJ2-3; D not resolved. The V end was cut by 2 bases, the J end by 6 bases, with 6 bases between. Germline CDR1 and CDR2: KGHSH and LQKENI. This CDR3 has 12 amino acids. CDR3 DNA: TGTGCCAGCTCACCAAAAGGGGATACGCAGTATTTT. As protein: CASSPKGDTQYF.

This clonotype was detected a few times. The genes are TRBV5-4 and TRBJ2-7, with TRBD2 matching 13 bases. The J segment lost 3 bases and the V segment lost 3 bases, leaving 6 bases of the junction unmatched. The CDR3 has 16 amino acids. Germline lookup yields CDR1 SGHNT and CDR2 YYREEE (reference sequence). In DNA form, the CDR3 reads TGTGCCAGCAGCTCCGGGGGACTAGCGGGATTCTACGAGCAGTACTTC. This gives the protein CASSSGGLAGFYEQYF. The full variable domain, completed using reference TRBV5-4 and TRBJ2-7, is ETGVTQSPTHLIKTRGQQVTLRCSSQSGHNTVSWYQQALGQGPQFIFQYYREEENGRGNFPPRFSGLQFPNYSSELNVNALELDDSALYLCASSSGGLAGFYEQYFGPGTRLTVT.

The rearrangement joins TRBV19 to TRBJ1-5; D gene uncertain. Germline CDR1 reads LNHDA; CDR2 reads SQIVND (reference sequence). The V end was cut by 3 bases, the J end by 9 bases, with 15 bases between. This CDR3 is 14 amino acids long. The CDR3 protein is CASSMGWSSGPQHF. The CDR3 nucleotides read TGTGCCAGTAGTATGGGCTGGTCCTCGGGGCCCCAGCATTTT.